This TCR beta chain stems from a study of brain T cells in children with intractable seizures. The study's findings and limits: Viral specificity was inferred only from CDR3 similarity; HCMV serostatus was unknown.

Only cases whose brain tissue showed the highest T cell transcript signatures were sequenced. At least one anti-epileptic drug was given before surgery. Clones were read by immunoSEQ multiplex PCR, and TCRdb kept only the in-frame ones, dropping some. The sample has about 76,000 clones, more than 85% seen once. Germline V CDR1 and CDR2: SGHDT, YYEEEE. The CDR3 is 14 residues long. Trimming cost V 0 bases and J 0 bases, with 4 bases left between them. Turning to this clone: The antigen remains undetermined.

V gene TRBV5-6 combines with J gene TRBJ1-5; D is unresolved. The specimen comprised peripheral blood, sampled at surgery. The clonotype was recovered from a boy under two years old with tuberous sclerosis and intractable seizures. Written as DNA, the CDR3 is TGTGCCAGCAGCTTGGACGCTAGCAATCAGCCCCAGCATTTT. Its protein product is CASSLDASNQPQHF.